One TCR beta chain is described in this entry. These data originate in a study of blood T cell repertoires in COVID-19. Study details: The United States, Italy and Spain were the sources of the acute and convalescent COVID-19 samples. Nucleic acid was either cDNA or gDNA, and it came from T cells, B-cell-depleted T cells, or PBMCs.

In germline, CDR1 is MDHEN, CDR2 SYDVKM. The CDR3 length is 16 residues. Unmatched junction bases numbered 10, after V lost 5 bases and J lost 5 bases. Cohort 3 recovered donors had two negative PCRs, clearance, or symptom resolution. Assay: immunoSEQ multiplex PCR; the TCRdb copy retains only in-frame clones and omits some. This table has roughly 250,000 clones, 75% to 90% appearing once. The chain employs TRBV28 and TRBJ1-1; 11 nucleotides align to TRBD1. The sequence was collected from a woman aged 18-29 years who had recovered from COVID-19. Sequenced sample: PBMCs or T cells enriched from blood (not recorded which). The CDR3 region is CASSPLLGQGATEAFF. CDR3 sequence (DNA): TGTGCCAGCAGTCCCCTTCTTGGACAGGGGGCTACTGAAGCTTTCTTT.